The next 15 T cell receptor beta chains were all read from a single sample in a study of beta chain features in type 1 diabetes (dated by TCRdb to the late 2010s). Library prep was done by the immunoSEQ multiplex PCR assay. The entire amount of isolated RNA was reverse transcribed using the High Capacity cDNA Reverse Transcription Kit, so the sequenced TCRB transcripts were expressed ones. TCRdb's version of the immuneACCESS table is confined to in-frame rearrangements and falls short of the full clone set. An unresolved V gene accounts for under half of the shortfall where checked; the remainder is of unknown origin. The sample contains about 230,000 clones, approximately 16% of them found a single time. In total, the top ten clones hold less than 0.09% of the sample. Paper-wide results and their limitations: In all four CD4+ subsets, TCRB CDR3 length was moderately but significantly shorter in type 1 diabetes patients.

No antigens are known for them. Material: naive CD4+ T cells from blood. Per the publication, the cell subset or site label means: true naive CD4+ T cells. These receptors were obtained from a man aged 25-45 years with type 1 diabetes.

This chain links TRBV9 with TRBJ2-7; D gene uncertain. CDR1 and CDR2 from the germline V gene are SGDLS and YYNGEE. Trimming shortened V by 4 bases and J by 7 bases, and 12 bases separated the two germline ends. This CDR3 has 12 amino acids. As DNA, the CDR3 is TGTGCCAGCAGCTTGACCGGGCAAGAGCAGTACTTC. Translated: CASSLTGQEQYF.

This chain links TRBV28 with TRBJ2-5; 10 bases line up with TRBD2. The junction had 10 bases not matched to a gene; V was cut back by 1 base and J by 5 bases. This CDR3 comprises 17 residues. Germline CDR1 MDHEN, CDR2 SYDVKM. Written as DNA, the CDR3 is TGTGCCAGCAGTTTATCTGGAGCGGGAGGGCCAGGGGAGACCCAGTACTTC. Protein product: CASSLSGAGGPGETQYF. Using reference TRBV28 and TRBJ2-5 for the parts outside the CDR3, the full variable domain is DVKVTQSSRYLVKRTGEKVFLECVQDMDHENMFWYRQDPGLGLRLIYFSYDVKMKEKGDIPEGYSVSREKKERFSLILESASTNQTSMYLCASSLSGAGGPGETQYFGPGTRLLVL.

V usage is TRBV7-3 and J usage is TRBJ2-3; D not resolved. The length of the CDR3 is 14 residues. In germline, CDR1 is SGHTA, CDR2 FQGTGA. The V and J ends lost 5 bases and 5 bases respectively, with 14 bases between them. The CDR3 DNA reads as TGTGCCAGCAGCCCTTACACAGAAATAGATACGCAGTATTTT. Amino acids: CASSPYTEIDTQYF.

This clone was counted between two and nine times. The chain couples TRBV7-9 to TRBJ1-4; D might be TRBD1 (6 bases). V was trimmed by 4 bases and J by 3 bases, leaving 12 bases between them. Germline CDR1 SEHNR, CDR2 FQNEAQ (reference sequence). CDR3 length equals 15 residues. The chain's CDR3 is CASSSQGGPNEKLFF. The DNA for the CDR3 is TGTGCCAGCAGCTCCCAAGGGGGACCTAATGAAAAACTGTTTTTT. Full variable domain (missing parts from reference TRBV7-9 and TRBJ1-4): DTGVSQNPRHKITKRGQNVTFRCDPISEHNRLYWYRQTLGQGPEFLTYFQNEAQLEKSRLLSDRFSAERPKGSFSTLEIQRTEQGDSAMYLCASSSQGGPNEKLFFGSGTQLSVL.

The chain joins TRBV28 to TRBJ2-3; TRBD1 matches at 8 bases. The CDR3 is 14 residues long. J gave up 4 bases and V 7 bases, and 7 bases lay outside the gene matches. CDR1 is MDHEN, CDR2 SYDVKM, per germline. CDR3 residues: CASTTGGGPDTQYF. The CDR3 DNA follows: TGTGCCAGCACCACAGGGGGTGGCCCAGATACGCAGTATTTT.

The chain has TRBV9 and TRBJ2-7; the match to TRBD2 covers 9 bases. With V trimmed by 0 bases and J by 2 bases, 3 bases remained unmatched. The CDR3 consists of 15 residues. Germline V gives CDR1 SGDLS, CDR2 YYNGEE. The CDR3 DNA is TGTGCCAGCAGCGTAGAACTAGCGGGCCCCTACGAGCAGTACTTC. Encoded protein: CASSVELAGPYEQYF.

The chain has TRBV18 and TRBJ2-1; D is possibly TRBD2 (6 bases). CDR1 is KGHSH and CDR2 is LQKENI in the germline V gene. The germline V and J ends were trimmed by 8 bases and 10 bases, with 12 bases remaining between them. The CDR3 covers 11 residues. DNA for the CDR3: TGTGCCAGCGGCGGGAACTTCGAGCAGTTCTTC. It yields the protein CASGGNFEQFF. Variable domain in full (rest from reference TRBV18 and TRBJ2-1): NAGVMQNPRHLVRRRGQEARLRCSPMKGHSHVYWYRQLPEEGLKFMVYLQKENIIDESGMPKERFSAEFPKEGPSILRIQQVVRGDSAAYFCASGGNFEQFFGPGTRLTVL.

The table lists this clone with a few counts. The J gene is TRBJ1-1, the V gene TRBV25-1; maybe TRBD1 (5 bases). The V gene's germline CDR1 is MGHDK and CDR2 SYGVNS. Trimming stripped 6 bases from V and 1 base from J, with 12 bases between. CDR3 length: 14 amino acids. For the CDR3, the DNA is TGTGCCAGCAGCGGGGACGGATCGAACACTGAAGCTTTCTTT. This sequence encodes CASSGDGSNTEAFF.

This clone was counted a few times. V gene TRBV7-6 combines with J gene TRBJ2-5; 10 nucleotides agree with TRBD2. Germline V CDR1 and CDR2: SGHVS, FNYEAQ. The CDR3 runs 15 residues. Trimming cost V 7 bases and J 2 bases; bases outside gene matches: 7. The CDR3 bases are TGTGCCAGCACCTGGACTAGCGGTATTCAAGAGACCCAGTACTTC. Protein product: CASTWTSGIQETQYF.

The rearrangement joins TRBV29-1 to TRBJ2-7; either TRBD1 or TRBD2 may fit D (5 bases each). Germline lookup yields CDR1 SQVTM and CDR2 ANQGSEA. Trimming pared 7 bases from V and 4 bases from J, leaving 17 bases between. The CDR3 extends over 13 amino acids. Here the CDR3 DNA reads TGCAGCGCGCAGGGCGTCAGAGGGTACGAGCAGTACTTC. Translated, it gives CSAQGVRGYEQYF.

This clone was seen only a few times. The CDR3 spells CASMGQGNEQFF. The CDR3 DNA follows: TGTGCCAGCATGGGACAGGGAAATGAGCAGTTCTTC. This sequence joins TRBV2 and TRBJ2-1; TRBD1 matches at 9 bases. This CDR3 has 12 residues. J gave up 7 bases and V 7 bases, and 2 bases lay outside the gene matches. The germline gives CDR1 SNHLY, CDR2 FYNNEI.

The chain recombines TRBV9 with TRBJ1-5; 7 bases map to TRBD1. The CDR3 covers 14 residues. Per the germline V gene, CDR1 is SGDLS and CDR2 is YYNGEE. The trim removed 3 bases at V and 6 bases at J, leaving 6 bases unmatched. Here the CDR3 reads CASSATGDGQPQHF. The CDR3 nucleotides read TGTGCCAGCAGCGCTACAGGGGATGGTCAGCCCCAGCATTTT.

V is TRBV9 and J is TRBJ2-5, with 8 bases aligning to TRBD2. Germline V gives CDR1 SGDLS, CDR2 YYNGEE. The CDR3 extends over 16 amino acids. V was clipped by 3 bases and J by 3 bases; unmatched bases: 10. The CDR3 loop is CASSAGGGTREETQYF. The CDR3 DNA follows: TGTGCCAGCAGCGCAGGTGGCGGGACTAGAGAAGAGACCCAGTACTTC.

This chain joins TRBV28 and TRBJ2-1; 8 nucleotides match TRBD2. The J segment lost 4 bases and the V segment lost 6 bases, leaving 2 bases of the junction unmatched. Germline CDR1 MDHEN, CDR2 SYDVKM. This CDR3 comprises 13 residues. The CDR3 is CASRREAYNEQFF. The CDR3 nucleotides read TGTGCCAGCAGGCGGGAGGCTTACAATGAGCAGTTCTTC. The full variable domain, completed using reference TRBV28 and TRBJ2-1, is DVKVTQSSRYLVKRTGEKVFLECVQDMDHENMFWYRQDPGLGLRLIYFSYDVKMKEKGDIPEGYSVSREKKERFSLILESASTNQTSMYLCASRREAYNEQFFGPGTRLTVL.

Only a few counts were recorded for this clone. CDR3 loop: CASSSLGGATDTQYF. The CDR3 nucleotides are TGTGCCAGCAGCTCCCTAGGTGGAGCCACAGATACGCAGTATTTT. The chain combines TRBV7-2 with TRBJ2-3, with D uncertain. Trimming stripped 4 bases from V and 2 bases from J, with 13 bases between. Germline V CDR1 and CDR2: SGHTA, FQGNSA. The CDR3 covers 15 residues.